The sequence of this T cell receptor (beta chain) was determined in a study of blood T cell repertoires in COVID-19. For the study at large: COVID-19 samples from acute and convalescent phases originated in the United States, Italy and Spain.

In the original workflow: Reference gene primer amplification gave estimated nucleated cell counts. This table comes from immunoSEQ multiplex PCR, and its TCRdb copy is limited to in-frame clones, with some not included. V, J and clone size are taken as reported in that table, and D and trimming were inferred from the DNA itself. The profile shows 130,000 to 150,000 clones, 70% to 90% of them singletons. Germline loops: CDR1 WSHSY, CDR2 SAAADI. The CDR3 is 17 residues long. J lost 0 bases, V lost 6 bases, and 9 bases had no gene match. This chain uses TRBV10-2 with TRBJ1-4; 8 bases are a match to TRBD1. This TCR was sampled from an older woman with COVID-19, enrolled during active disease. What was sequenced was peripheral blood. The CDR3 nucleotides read TGCGCCAGCAGGGAGACAGGGGCGATCTCAACTAATGAAAAACTGTTTTTT. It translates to CASRETGAISTNEKLFF.